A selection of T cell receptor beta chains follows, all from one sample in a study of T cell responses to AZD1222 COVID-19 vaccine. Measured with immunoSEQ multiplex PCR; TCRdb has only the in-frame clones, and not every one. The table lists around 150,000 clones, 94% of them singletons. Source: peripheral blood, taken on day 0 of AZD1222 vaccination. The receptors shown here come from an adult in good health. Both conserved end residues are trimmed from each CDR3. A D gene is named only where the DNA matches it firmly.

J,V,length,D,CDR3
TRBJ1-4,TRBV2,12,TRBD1,ASSEAPGQGKLF
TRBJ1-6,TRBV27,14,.,ASSLSAGVPNSPLH
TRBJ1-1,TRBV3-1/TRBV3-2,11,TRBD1,ASQDRERTEAF
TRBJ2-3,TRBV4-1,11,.,ASSQDPGDTQY
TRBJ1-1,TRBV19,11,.,ASSIRGVSEAF
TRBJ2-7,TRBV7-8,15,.,ASSLKRDRQRSYEQY
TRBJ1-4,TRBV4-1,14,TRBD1,ASSQEGGYGWEKLF
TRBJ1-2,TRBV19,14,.,ASSIGGDRQSYGYT
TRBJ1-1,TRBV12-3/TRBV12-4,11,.,ASSFTVNTEAF
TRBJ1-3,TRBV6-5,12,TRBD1,ASGTGGPGNTIY
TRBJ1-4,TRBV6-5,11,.,ASSYATGSGLF
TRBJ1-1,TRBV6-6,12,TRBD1,ASNRDSGNTEAF
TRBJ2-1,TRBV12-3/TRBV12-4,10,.,ASADSYNEQF
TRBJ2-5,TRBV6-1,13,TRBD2,ASSETWTSRETQY
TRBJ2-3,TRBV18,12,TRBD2,ASSPGGRTDTQY
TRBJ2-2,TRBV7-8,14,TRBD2,ASSSRLAVNTGELF
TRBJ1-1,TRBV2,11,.,ASAGPVGTEAF
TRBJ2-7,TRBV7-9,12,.,ASSLTTRVWEQY
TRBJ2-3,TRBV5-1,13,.,ASSLRTGSTDTQY
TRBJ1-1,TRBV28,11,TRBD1,ASSLPGGTEAF
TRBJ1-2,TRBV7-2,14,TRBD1,ASSLGPQAGGNGYT
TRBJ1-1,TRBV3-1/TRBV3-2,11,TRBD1,ASSRQGGTEAF
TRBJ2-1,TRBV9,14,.,ASSVGTGPLYNEQF
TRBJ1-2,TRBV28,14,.,ASSSSGTGRAYGYT
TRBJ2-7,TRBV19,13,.,ASSTGETTAPEQY
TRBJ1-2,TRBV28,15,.,ASSFSDFWGTSNGYT
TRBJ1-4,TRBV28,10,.,ASSLDFEKLF
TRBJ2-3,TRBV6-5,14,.,ASSYSPGTSTDTQY
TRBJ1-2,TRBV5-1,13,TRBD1,ASSFRDRDYYGYT
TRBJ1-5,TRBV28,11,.,ASKTGKDQPQH
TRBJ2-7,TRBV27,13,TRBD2,ASSPRTSVLAEQY
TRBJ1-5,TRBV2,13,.,ASSAWGGSNQPQH
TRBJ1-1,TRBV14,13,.,ASSLTGLSNTEAF
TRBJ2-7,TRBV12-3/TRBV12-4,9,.,ASSRTYEQY
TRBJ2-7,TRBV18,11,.,ASSSGTSYEQY
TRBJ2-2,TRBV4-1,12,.,ASSQDRVTGELF
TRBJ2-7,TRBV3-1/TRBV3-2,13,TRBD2,ASSHWTSGHYEQY
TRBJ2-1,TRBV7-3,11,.,ASRETPYNEQF
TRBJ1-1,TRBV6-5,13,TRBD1,ASSYQGAQGVQAF
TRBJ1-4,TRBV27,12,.,ASSYRGTGEKLF
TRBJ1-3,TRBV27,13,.,ASSHDGPSGNTIY
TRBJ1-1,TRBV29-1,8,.,SVAETEAF
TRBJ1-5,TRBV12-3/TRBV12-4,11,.,ASSFRKNQPQH
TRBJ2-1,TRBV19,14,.,ASTLIDGLSDNEQF
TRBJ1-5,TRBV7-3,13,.,ASSLDIRVDQPQH
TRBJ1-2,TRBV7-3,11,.,ASSEGGSYGYT
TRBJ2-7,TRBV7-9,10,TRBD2,ASSWTSFEQY
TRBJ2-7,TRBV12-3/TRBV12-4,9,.,ASSAGYEQY
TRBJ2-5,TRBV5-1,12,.,ASSLVSPQETQY
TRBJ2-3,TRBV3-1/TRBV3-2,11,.,ASSPPGADTQY
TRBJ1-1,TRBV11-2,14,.,ASSPPWFGLNTEAF
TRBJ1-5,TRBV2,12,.,ASVGGSSNQPQH